One sample yielded the 28 T cell receptor beta chains listed below, sequenced in a study of T-cell memory formation after mild COVID-19. TCRdb reprocessed the 5' RACE reads with MiXCR, giving one entry per CDR3 protein. The sample consists of roughly 170,000 distinct CDR3 sequences, 20% to 25% of them appearing once. Input material: PBMCs or a T cell subset sorted from them (not recorded which). The origin of the receptors is an adult woman who had mild COVID-19 (a few samples of this study predate the infection). Cell type and time point are not known.

This clonotype came up a few times. The chain recombines TRBV30 with TRBJ1-2; D is uncertain. Germline-derived CDR1 and CDR2 are GTSNPN and SVGIG (reference sequence). CDR3 length: 15 residues. V lost 6 bases and J 0 bases, leaving 17 bases between the germline ends. CDR3 loop: CACSTRDLPNYGYTF. The CDR3 bases are TGTGCCTGCTCGACCCGGGATCTTCCTAACTATGGCTACACCTTC.

The rearrangement links TRBV9 to TRBJ2-1; D tentatively reads TRBD1 or TRBD2 (5 bases each). V was shortened by 2 bases and J by 10 bases, with 13 bases between the two germline ends. Germline V gene sequence: CDR1 SGDLS, CDR2 YYNGEE. The CDR3 totals 13 residues. The CDR3 region has the DNA TGTGCCAGCAGCGTCCCCGGGGCGAACGAGCAGTTCTTC. It specifies CASSVPGANEQFF.

V usage is TRBV7-2 and J usage is TRBJ2-7; weak D call: TRBD2 (5 bases). V lost 1 base and J lost 3, with 19 bases in between. Germline V gene data show CDR1 as SGHTA and CDR2 as FQGNSA. CDR3 size: 17 residues. Here the CDR3 DNA reads TGTGCCAGCAGCTTAGGAGACCTTGCCTTGAGGGTCTACGAGCAGTACTTC. Its translation is CASSLGDLALRVYEQYF. Full variable domain (rest looked up from reference TRBV7-2 and TRBJ2-7): GAGVSQSPSNKVTEKGKDVELRCDPISGHTALYWYRQSLGQGLEFLIYFQGNSAPDKSGLPSDRFSAERTGGSVSTLTIQRTQQEDSAVYLCASSLGDLALRVYEQYFGPGTRLTVT.

A few counts support this clonotype. The chain combines TRBV9 with TRBJ2-1; possible D gene TRBD1, 6 bases. V was clipped by 3 bases and J by 7 bases, with 11 bases between them. This CDR3 region has 13 residues. CDR1 is SGDLS, CDR2 YYNGEE, per germline. The CDR3 reads CASSAHQGNEQFF. The CDR3 DNA is TGTGCCAGCAGCGCACACCAGGGGAATGAGCAGTTCTTC.

This clonotype was counted only a few times. The chain carries TRBV15 and TRBJ1-5; tentative D call: TRBD1 (6 bases). Per germline, CDR1 LNHNV and CDR2 YYDKDF (reference sequence). The V end lost 0 bases, the J end lost 6 bases, and 15 bases lay between the germline ends. CDR3 length: 16 residues. The CDR3 DNA reads TGTGCCACCAGCAGAGATCAGGGGAAAGGGAGTCAGCCCCAGCATTTT. As protein: CATSRDQGKGSQPQHF.

This clonotype was detected only a few times. The chain links TRBV20-1 to TRBJ2-5; 7 nucleotides agree with TRBD2. Losses at the gene ends were 0 bases for V and 5 bases for J; bases not matched to a gene: 6. CDR1 DFQATT and CDR2 SNEGSKA come from the germline V gene (reference sequence). The length of the CDR3 is 14 residues. The CDR3 region is CSARDPGGGETQYF. In nucleotides, the CDR3 is TGCAGTGCTAGAGACCCGGGGGGAGGGGAGACCCAGTACTTC.

DNA of the CDR3: TGCGCCAGCAGCCCCGGACAGGGGGCGACCGGGGAGCTGTTTTTT. As protein: CASSPGQGATGELFF. The V and J genes are TRBV4-1 and TRBJ2-2; 11 positions match TRBD1. CDR3 size: 15 residues. Unmatched junction bases numbered 3, after V lost 4 bases and J lost 5 bases. Germline-derived CDR1 and CDR2 are MGHRA and YSYEKL.

The chain has TRBV28 and TRBJ2-5, with a tentative D call TRBD2 (6 bases). V was trimmed by 7 bases and J by 2 bases, leaving 14 bases between them. The CDR3 length is 14 residues. Germline CDR1 MDHEN, CDR2 SYDVKM. The CDR3 DNA reads TGTGCCAGCACCTTCCCTGCGGGACAAGAGACCCAGTACTTC. This sequence encodes CASTFPAGQETQYF. The full variable domain, with the rest looked up from reference TRBV28 and TRBJ2-5, is DVKVTQSSRYLVKRTGEKVFLECVQDMDHENMFWYRQDPGLGLRLIYFSYDVKMKEKGDIPEGYSVSREKKERFSLILESASTNQTSMYLCASTFPAGQETQYFGPGTRLLVL.

This sequence joins TRBV11-2 and TRBJ2-3; 11 nucleotides align to TRBD2. CDR3 length equals 16 residues. The junction had 6 bases not matched to a gene; V was cut back by 5 bases and J by 2 bases. CDR1 and CDR2 from the germline V gene are SGHAT and FQNNGV. For the CDR3, the DNA is TGTGCCAGCAGCCCCCAACTAGCGGGGGACACAGATACGCAGTATTTT. It translates to CASSPQLAGDTDTQYF.

This clonotype was seen more than once but under ten times. J is TRBJ1-2 and V is TRBV24-1, with TRBD1 matching over 10 bases. The CDR3 contains 13 residues. CDR1 and CDR2 from the germline V gene are KGHDR and SFDVKD. With 4 bases clipped from V and 8 bases from J, the junction kept 3 bases outside the gene matches. CDR3 DNA sequence: TGTGCCACCAGTGAGGGGACAGGGGACGGCTACACCTTC. Translated, it gives CATSEGTGDGYTF.

This clonotype was seen a handful of times. The V call is TRBV5-1, the J call TRBJ1-5; D gene unclear. This CDR3 comprises 15 residues. Trimming stripped 8 bases from V and 2 bases from J, with 17 bases between. The germline V gene encodes CDR1 SGHRS and CDR2 YFSETQ. The CDR3 nucleotides are TGCGCCAGAAGAGATGACCCAGGAGGCAATCAGCCCCAGCATTTT. Translating gives CARRDDPGGNQPQHF.

This clonotype turned up a few times. The chain joins TRBV7-6 to TRBJ2-5; 7 positions agree with TRBD2. The J segment lost 5 bases and the V segment lost 2 bases, leaving 5 bases of the junction unmatched. The V gene's germline CDR1 is SGHVS and CDR2 FNYEAQ. CDR3 size: 14 residues. The CDR3 DNA reads as TGTGCCAGCAGCTTAACGGTGGGAGGGGAGACCCAGTACTTC. Its protein product is CASSLTVGGETQYF. The whole variable domain, filled in from reference TRBV7-6 and TRBJ2-5, reads GAGVSQSPRYKVTKRGQDVALRCDPISGHVSLYWYRQALGQGPEFLTYFNYEAQQDKSGLPNDRFSAERPEGSISTLTIQRTEQRDSAMYRCASSLTVGGETQYFGPGTRLLVL.

This sequence joins TRBV4-1 and TRBJ2-5; 9 bases line up with TRBD1. The germline gives CDR1 MGHRA, CDR2 YSYEKL. The junction had 6 bases not matched to a gene; V was cut back by 2 bases and J by 2 bases. CDR3 length equals 16 residues. The CDR3 protein is CASSQSGTGWQETQYF. The CDR3 nucleotides are TGCGCCAGCAGCCAAAGCGGGACAGGGTGGCAAGAGACCCAGTACTTC.

V gene TRBV6-1 combines with J gene TRBJ1-2; D is uncertain. This CDR3 has 12 residues. Germline V gives CDR1 MNHNS, CDR2 SASEGT. V was trimmed by 8 bases and J by 0 bases, leaving 7 bases between them. CDR3 nucleotides: TGTGCCAGCGTAGGCACTAACTATGGCTACACCTTC. It is translated as CASVGTNYGYTF.

V usage is TRBV3-1 and J usage is TRBJ2-3; no clear D. Germline CDR1 is LGHDT and CDR2 is YNNKEL (reference sequence). The CDR3 loop spans 15 amino acids. The germline V and J ends were trimmed by 3 bases and 1 base, with 11 bases remaining between them. The CDR3 loop is CASSQALGGTDTQYF. In nucleotides, the CDR3 is TGTGCCAGCAGCCAGGCCCTAGGAGGCACAGATACGCAGTATTTT.

The rearrangement links TRBV7-6 to TRBJ2-5; unclear D gene. Germline V gene data show CDR1 as SGHVS and CDR2 as FNYEAQ. The germline V and J ends were trimmed by 1 base and 1 base, with 7 bases remaining between them. This CDR3 is built from 14 residues. CDR3 DNA: TGTGCCAGCAGCTTAGGAGACGGCCAAGAGACCCAGTACTTC. Protein sequence: CASSLGDGQETQYF.

This chain uses TRBV5-4 with TRBJ1-1, with D maybe TRBD1 (6 bases). Per germline, CDR1 SGHNT and CDR2 YYREEE (reference sequence). CDR3 length equals 16 residues. The V gene lost 2 bases and the J gene lost 0 bases, with 14 bases spanning the gap. DNA of the CDR3: TGTGCCAGCAGCTTCGGGACACTCACCTTGAACACTGAAGCTTTCTTT. It yields the protein CASSFGTLTLNTEAFF.

This sequence joins TRBV18 and TRBJ2-4; tentatively, D is TRBD2 (5 bases). From germline, CDR1 is KGHSH and CDR2 LQKENI. V dropped 3 bases and J dropped 6 bases, with 15 bases sitting between them. The CDR3 spans 15 residues. The DNA for the CDR3 is TGTGCCAGCTCACCTGCGTGGGGAGCGATAAACATTCAGTACTTC. Amino acids: CASSPAWGAINIQYF.

The chain couples TRBV7-9 to TRBJ2-1, with 7 bases matching TRBD2. This CDR3 contains 16 residues. V lost 4 bases, J lost 3 bases, and 9 bases stayed unmatched. Germline loops: CDR1 SEHNR, CDR2 FQNEAQ (reference sequence). In DNA, the CDR3 is TGTGCCAGCAGCTCACCGGCTAGCGGACTCTACAATGAGCAGTTCTTC. Translation: CASSSPASGLYNEQFF.

V usage is TRBV12-3 or TRBV12-4 and J usage is TRBJ2-3, with D possibly matching TRBD2 (6 bases). Between the trimmed V and J ends, which lost 4 bases and 6 bases, there was a span of 17 bases. The CDR3 loop spans 15 amino acids. For the CDR3, the DNA is TGTGCCAGCAGTTGGGGACTCCCACCGGCGGATACGCAGTATTTT. Amino acid sequence: CASSWGLPPADTQYF.

The chain links TRBV7-8 to TRBJ2-7, with D perhaps TRBD1 or TRBD2 (5 bases each). V lost 4 bases to trimming and J lost 0 bases, with 13 bases between them. The CDR3 is 15 amino acids. Germline loops: CDR1 SGHVS, CDR2 FQNEAQ. CDR3 DNA sequence: TGTGCCAGCAGCTCCCCGGGACGGGCCTCCTACGAGCAGTACTTC. This sequence encodes CASSSPGRASYEQYF.

The CDR3 region has the DNA TGCAGCGTTCGTAGGGGAACCTACGAGCAGTACTTC. This translates into CSVRRGTYEQYF. The chain employs TRBV29-1 and TRBJ2-7; possibly TRBD1 for D (5 bases). Germline assignment: CDR1 SQVTM and CDR2 ANQGSEA. Trimming cost V 5 bases and J 2 bases, with 10 bases left between them. The length of the CDR3 is 12 residues.

This chain connects TRBV24-1 to TRBJ1-2; 7 bases are a match to TRBD1. CDR1 and CDR2 from the germline V gene are KGHDR and SFDVKD. The CDR3 totals 13 residues. The V and J ends lost 4 bases and 6 bases, in that order; junction bases with no gene match: 4. CDR3 in DNA: TGTGCCACCAGTGAAGGAGGGGGCCATGGCTACACCTTC. This translates into CATSEGGGHGYTF.

Concerning this clonotype itself: A read error may account for a junction end that differs from germline. V usage is TRBV11-2 and J usage is TRBJ1-1; D is uncertain. Germline CDR1 is SGHAT and CDR2 is FQNNGV. The CDR3 covers 14 residues. CDR3 residues: CDSSSLDRNTEAFF. The CDR3 nucleotides are TGTGACAGCAGCTCGTTGGACCGGAACACTGAAGCTTTCTTT.

A note on this clonotype: A read error may produce the germline difference seen at one junction end. The chain couples TRBV7-9 to TRBJ2-7; 8 bases line up with TRBD2. CDR3 size: 16 residues. From germline, CDR1 is SEHNR and CDR2 FQNEAQ (reference sequence). This CDR3 is CAISPRSGLDSYEQYF. The CDR3 DNA follows: TGTGCCATCAGCCCGCGGTCGGGACTAGACTCCTACGAGCAGTACTTC.

This clonotype was seen a few times. V is TRBV11-2 and J is TRBJ2-7; TRBD2 is a possible D gene (6 bases). Trimming left V 1 base short and J 3 bases short, with 16 bases between. The V gene's germline CDR1 is SGHAT and CDR2 FQNNGV. The CDR3 loop spans 16 amino acids. CDR3 DNA: TGTGCCAGCAGCTTAGGAATTACCGGGACTCTCTACGAGCAGTACTTC. Its translation: CASSLGITGTLYEQYF.

The chain has TRBV27 and TRBJ2-1; D may match TRBD1 or TRBD2 (5 bases each). Germline loops: CDR1 MNHEY, CDR2 SMNVEV (reference sequence). With 0 bases removed from V and 6 bases from J, the gap between germline ends came to 24 bases. The CDR3 spans 19 residues. Written as DNA, the CDR3 is TGTGCCAGCAGTTTATCTGTTATGAGAGGCCCGGGGCAGGGCAATGAGCAGTTCTTC. It codes for CASSLSVMRGPGQGNEQFF.

The rearrangement links TRBV7-8 to TRBJ2-3, with 8 bases lining up with TRBD1. Germline V gene lookup returns CDR1 SGHVS and CDR2 FQNEAQ. This CDR3 has 16 residues. J gave up 2 bases and V 0 bases, and 4 bases lay outside the gene matches. The CDR3 DNA reads TGTGCCAGCAGCTTAGCCTGGCAGGGGGCCACAGATACGCAGTATTTT. Protein: CASSLAWQGATDTQYF.